Presented here are 23 T cell receptor beta chains from one specimen sequenced in a study of T cells in women clearing cervical HPV infection. This table comes from immunoSEQ multiplex PCR, and its TCRdb copy is limited to in-frame clones, with some not included. This repertoire includes roughly 30,000 clones. Sequencing was performed on blood buffy coat. Receptors were obtained from a woman between 18 and 69 years old with a cervical HPV16 infection that either progressed to CIN3+ or cleared (not recorded which).

CDR3 loop: CASSPSISTDTYTF. CDR3 DNA (partial): TGTGCCAGCTCACCCTCAATTTCCACAGATACC. The chain joins TRBV18 to TRBJ1-2, with no clear D. Coverage ceases 3 residues before the CDR3 finishes, and the germline J gene fills in the end. Germline CDR1 reads KGHSH; CDR2 reads LQKENI. This CDR3 region has 14 residues.

Note on this clone: The read ends 3 residues shy of where the CDR3 ends; the end is completed using the germline J gene. The chain combines TRBV29-1 with TRBJ2-3; TRBD2 agrees at 10 bases. CDR1 and CDR2 from the germline V gene are SQVTM and ANQGSEA. Trimming cost V 2 bases and J 5 bases; bases outside gene matches: 7. The CDR3 is 15 amino acids. CDR3 sequence reads: CSVESSGRKIDTQYF. The sequenced part of the CDR3 DNA is TGCAGCGTTGAATCTAGCGGGAGAAAAATAGATACG.

Details on this clone: The read comes to an end 3 residues before the CDR3 does, leaving the germline J gene to fill in the end. The chain employs TRBV20-1 and TRBJ2-3; a weak D match, TRBD2 (5 bases). CDR3 size: 14 residues. Per germline, CDR1 DFQATT and CDR2 SNEGSKA (reference sequence). V was cut by 1 base and J by 3 bases, with 11 bases left in between. CDR3 DNA, as far as it was read: TGCAGTGCTAGAGGGGCGGGTGCGACAGATACG. This gives the protein CSARGAGATDT. The entire CDR3 protein is CSARGAGATDTQYF.

Comments on this clone: The read ends 3 residues shy of where the CDR3 ends; the end is completed using the germline J gene. The gene calls are TRBV19 and TRBJ2-1; 8 bases agree with TRBD2. V trimming: 7 bases; J trimming: 9 bases; junction bases outside the gene matches: 14. Germline lookup yields CDR1 LNHDA and CDR2 SQIVND (reference sequence). The CDR3 length is 15 residues. The CDR3 bases that were read are TGTGCCAGTACCCTCCTTCGGGGGGGCTCGGGTGAG. Translation: CASTLLRGGSGE. The complete CDR3 sequence is CASTLLRGGSGEQFF.

Remarks on this clone: Sequencing ends 3 residues short of the CDR3 end; the germline J gene provides the rest. This chain connects TRBV20-1 to TRBJ1-3, with D unresolved. Trimming removed 1 base at V and 0 bases at J, with 4 bases between. CDR1 DFQATT and CDR2 SNEGSKA come from the germline V gene (reference sequence). The length of the CDR3 is 13 residues. This CDR3 reads CSARAVSGNTIYF. Partial CDR3 DNA: TGCAGTGCTAGAGCCGTCTCTGGAAACACC.

Note on this clone: The missing CDR3 end, 3 residues past where the read stops, is filled in from the germline J gene. The chain joins TRBV11-3 to TRBJ2-5; TRBD2 aligns across 10 bases. Losses at the gene ends were 11 bases for V and 4 bases for J; bases not matched to a gene: 13. Germline CDR1 and CDR2: SGHNT and YENEEA. The CDR3 runs 15 residues. CDR3 DNA (partial): TGTGCCGCATCTAGCGGGAGTCTCAACGGAGAGACC. Amino acids: CAASSGSLNGET. The whole CDR3 protein is CAASSGSLNGETQYF.

Notes on this clone: Sequencing ends 3 residues short of the CDR3 end; the germline J gene provides the rest. V and J are TRBV20-1 and TRBJ1-4; 9 bases are a match to TRBD1. This CDR3 spans 15 amino acids. Per germline, CDR1 DFQATT and CDR2 SNEGSKA (reference sequence). Losses at the gene ends were 5 bases for V and 0 bases for J; bases not matched to a gene: 4. CDR3 region: CSAPDRGATNEKLFF. The sequenced part of the CDR3 DNA is TGCAGTGCTCCGGACAGGGGAGCAACTAATGAAAAA.

Note on this clone: The missing CDR3 end, 3 residues past where the read stops, is filled in from the germline J gene. The chain links TRBV20-1 to TRBJ2-5, with a possible D match to TRBD2 (6 bases). The CDR3 extends over 14 amino acids. The V gene's germline CDR1 is DFQATT and CDR2 SNEGSKA (reference sequence). V lost 0 bases and J lost 2, with 10 bases in between. The sequenced CDR3 bases are TGCAGTGCTAGAGATGGGACTGGGCAAGAGACC. Its protein is CSARDGTGQET. The complete CDR3 protein is CSARDGTGQETQYF.

Concerning this clone: Coverage ceases 3 residues before the CDR3 finishes, and the germline J gene fills in the end. This sequence joins TRBV7-6 and TRBJ1-1; D is unclear. V lost 5 bases and J lost 3, with 22 bases in between. This CDR3 has 17 amino acids. CDR1 is SGHVS, CDR2 FNYEAQ, per germline. CDR3 amino acids: CASSPNRQARMYTEAFF. CDR3 bases read: TGTGCCAGCAGCCCCAATCGGCAGGCGAGGATGTACACTGAA.

Of note for this clone: The read ends 3 residues before the CDR3 terminus; that terminus is restored from the germline J gene. The chain recombines TRBV7-2 with TRBJ1-2, with a tentative D call TRBD1 (5 bases). Per germline, CDR1 SGHTA and CDR2 FQGNSA. V lost 8 bases, J lost 4 bases, and 17 bases lay in between. This CDR3 has 14 residues. The CDR3 region is CASDIQEFLYGYTF. The part of the CDR3 DNA that was read is TGTGCCAGCGACATACAGGAATTCCTCTATGGC. The full variable domain, rest sourced from reference TRBV7-2 and TRBJ1-2, is GAGVSQSPSNKVTEKGKDVELRCDPISGHTALYWYRQSLGQGLEFLIYFQGNSAPDKSGLPSDRFSAERTGGSVSTLTIQRTQQEDSAVYLCASDIQEFLYGYTFGSGTRLTVV.

For this clone: The read finishes 3 residues shy of the CDR3 end, and the germline J gene is used to complete it. The V and J genes are TRBV7-3 and TRBJ1-2, with TRBD1 identical over 9 bases. This CDR3 comprises 15 residues. From germline, CDR1 is SGHTA and CDR2 FQGTGA. The DNA read from the CDR3 is TGTGCCAGCAGCCCATACAGGGGGCTGAGGAATGAC. This gives the protein CASSPYRGLRND. The CDR3 as a whole reads CASSPYRGLRNDYTF.

This clone ranks as medium-sized in terms of frequency. The read terminates 3 residues ahead of where the CDR3 ends, so the germline J gene completes it. The gene calls are TRBV7-3 and TRBJ2-1; 11 bases align to TRBD2. Per the germline V gene, CDR1 is SGHTA and CDR2 is FQGTGA. Trimming at V came to 4 bases and at J to 9 bases, leaving 8 bases not matched to a gene. CDR3 length equals 15 residues. The sequenced CDR3 bases are TGTGCCAGCAGCTCCTTAGCGGGAGGGGAAGGTGAG. Translating gives CASSSLAGGEGE. The entire CDR3 protein reads CASSSLAGGEGEQFF.

About this clone itself: The read stops 3 residues short of the end of the CDR3; the missing end is completed from the germline J gene. The genes are TRBV20-1 and TRBJ1-2; TRBD1 might be the D (6 bases). The CDR3 totals 14 residues. V gave up 5 bases and J gave up 2 bases, with 15 bases separating them. Germline CDR1 DFQATT, CDR2 SNEGSKA (reference sequence). The sequenced part of the CDR3 DNA is TGCAGTGCTCCTTTACCCACAGGGAACTATGGC. Translating gives CSAPLPTGNYG. The complete CDR3 sequence is CSAPLPTGNYGYTF.

To note about this clone: The CDR3 end lies 3 residues beyond the end of the read and is filled in from the germline J gene. The V call is TRBV18, the J call TRBJ1-3, with D tentatively TRBD1 (5 bases). The germline gives CDR1 KGHSH, CDR2 LQKENI. The CDR3 has 16 amino acids. V was cut by 4 bases and J by 0 bases, with 13 bases left in between. The CDR3 sequence: CASSLRQDTSGNTIYF. CDR3 bases read: TGTGCCAGCTCACTCCGCCAGGACACCTCTGGAAACACC.

Of note for this clone: The sequence runs out 3 residues before the end of the CDR3; the remainder is reconstructed from the germline J gene. This sequence joins TRBV4-1 and TRBJ2-7, with TRBD2 identical over 13 bases. V lost 3 bases, J lost 3 bases, and 2 bases stayed unmatched. The V gene's germline CDR1 is MGHRA and CDR2 YSYEKL. CDR3 length: 15 residues. This CDR3 reads CASSQGLAGFYEQYF. Incomplete CDR3 DNA: TGCGCCAGCAGCCAGGGACTAGCGGGATTCTACGAG.

A note on this clone: The read halts 3 residues ahead of the CDR3 end, with the missing end drawn from the germline J gene. The chain combines TRBV5-1 with TRBJ1-2, with 7 bases aligning to TRBD1. There are 16 residues in the CDR3. Germline lookup yields CDR1 SGHRS and CDR2 YFSETQ. With V trimmed by 4 bases and J by 4 bases, 13 bases remained unmatched. CDR3 residues: CASSTRLGGEIYGYTF. Incomplete CDR3 DNA: TGCGCCAGCAGCACCCGACTAGGGGGCGAGATCTATGGC.

As to this clone: The observed sequence ends 3 residues before the CDR3 terminus, with the missing tail filled in from the germline J gene. The chain is built from TRBV20-1 and TRBJ2-5; D possibly corresponds to TRBD1 (6 bases). Per the germline V gene, CDR1 is DFQATT and CDR2 is SNEGSKA (reference sequence). Trimming cost V 1 base and J 4 bases, with 10 bases left between them. The CDR3 is made up of 13 amino acids. CDR3: CSARVPGAETQYF. CDR3 DNA (partial): TGCAGTGCTAGAGTCCCAGGGGCAGAGACC.

On this clone: Sequencing ends 3 residues short of the CDR3 end; the germline J gene provides the rest. J is TRBJ2-5 and V is TRBV20-1, with D possibly matching TRBD1 (5 bases). Germline CDR1 DFQATT, CDR2 SNEGSKA (reference sequence). Trimming shortened V by 3 bases and J by 1 base, and 12 bases separated the two germline ends. This CDR3 spans 14 amino acids. The sequenced part of the CDR3 DNA is TGCAGTGCTAGTCTGGACACTTTCCAAGAGACC. This sequence encodes CSASLDTFQET. The full CDR3 protein reads CSASLDTFQETQYF.

On this clone itself: The CDR3 is cut off 3 residues early in the read; its end comes from the germline J gene. The V call is TRBV6-1, the J call TRBJ2-1; 7 positions match TRBD2. V shed 2 bases, J shed 6 bases, and the junction held 4 bases outside the gene matches. The CDR3 consists of 14 residues. Germline CDR1 and CDR2: MNHNS and SASEGT. The covered CDR3 bases are TGTGCCAGCAGTGAACGGACTAGTCCCAATGAG. It is translated as CASSERTSPNE. The CDR3 reads in full as CASSERTSPNEQFF.

In the case of this clone: The read terminates 3 residues before the CDR3 end, so the remaining end is supplied by the germline J gene. The chain carries TRBV5-1 and TRBJ1-4, with unresolved D. Germline CDR1 reads SGHRS; CDR2 reads YFSETQ. The length of the CDR3 is 15 residues. The ends were cut back, 0 bases at V and 6 bases at J, with 12 bases in the middle. The CDR3 bases that were read are TGCGCCAGCAGCTTGGGCGGCAGAGGATATGAAAAA. It translates to CASSLGGRGYEK. The CDR3 in its entirety is CASSLGGRGYEKLFF.

Remarks on this clone: The CDR3 extends 3 residues past the end of the read, so its final part is completed from the germline J gene. This chain connects TRBV12-3 or TRBV12-4 to TRBJ1-2; 12 nucleotides match TRBD1. This CDR3 has 17 amino acids. The J segment lost 4 bases and the V segment lost 3 bases, leaving 9 bases of the junction unmatched. The CDR3 reads CASSFGTGGALVYGYTF. The DNA read from the CDR3 is TGTGCCAGCAGTTTCGGGACAGGGGGCGCTTTAGTCTATGGC.

In the case of this clone: The read terminates 3 residues before the CDR3 end, so the remaining end is supplied by the germline J gene. J is TRBJ2-4 and V is TRBV7-2; TRBD1 agrees at 8 bases. The CDR3 runs to 15 residues. The V gene's germline CDR1 is SGHTA and CDR2 FQGNSA. CDR3 DNA, as far as it was read: TGTGCCAGCAGCTTAAACAGGGGGAATGGACAGCCT. Protein product: CASSLNRGNGQP. In full, the CDR3 is CASSLNRGNGQPQYF.

With respect to this clone: The read terminates 3 residues before the CDR3 end, so the remaining end is supplied by the germline J gene. The rearrangement links TRBV19 to TRBJ2-4, with 8 bases identical to TRBD2. This CDR3 is 14 amino acids long. CDR1 is LNHDA and CDR2 is SQIVND in the germline V gene (reference sequence). The trim removed 6 bases at V and 9 bases at J, leaving 10 bases unmatched. The CDR3 is CASSRASGRGIQYF. CDR3 bases read: TGTGCCAGTAGCCGTGCGTCCGGGAGGGGCATT.